Detailed here is one T cell receptor beta chain. Cohort allocation depended upon clinical history that participants reported. Someone with COVID-19 had been met by exposed participants within 2 weeks before study entry. Sequencing was performed with immunoSEQ multiplex PCR; in TCRdb, only in-frame clones are kept and a portion is missing. The sample consists of about 280,000 clones, around 93% of them appearing once. V was clipped by 7 bases and J by 2 bases; unmatched bases: 5. The germline V gene has CDR1 MNHEY and CDR2 SVGAGI. The CDR3 length is 13 residues. This sample stems from a study of blood T cell repertoires in COVID-19. For the study at large: Whether acute or convalescent, the COVID-19 samples came from the United States, Italy and Spain.

This TCR came from a man in his forties or fifties who had been exposed to COVID-19. The J gene is TRBJ2-7, the V gene TRBV6-5; 7 nucleotides agree with TRBD1. The sequenced sample consisted of PBMCs or T cells enriched from blood (not recorded which). The CDR3 coding sequence is TGTGCCAGCATTCGAACAGGGGCCTACGAGCAGTACTTC. Translating it yields CASIRTGAYEQYF.